A single sample gave rise to the 21 T cell receptor beta chains below, sequenced in a study of T cell changes during pregnancy in multiple sclerosis. The method was immunoSEQ multiplex PCR; TCRdb's version includes in-frame clones alone and lacks a portion of them. The sample lists approximately 85,000 clones; about 95% were seen once. The source was peripheral blood, collected in the third trimester of pregnancy. All receptors come from a female donor with multiple sclerosis, enrolled in a pregnancy study.

V is TRBV27 and J is TRBJ1-1; no clear D gene. The germline V gene encodes CDR1 MNHEY and CDR2 SMNVEV (reference sequence). The CDR3 covers 13 residues. The V gene lost 6 bases and the J gene lost 1 base, with 9 bases spanning the gap. The CDR3 nucleotides read TGTGCCAGCAGCTTGACATCGAACACTGAAGCTTTCTTT. Encoded protein: CASSLTSNTEAFF.

A single count supports this clone. This chain joins TRBV29-1 and TRBJ1-5; TRBD1 matches 7 bases. This CDR3 has 14 residues. J was trimmed by 3 bases and V by 3 bases; bases with no gene match: 5. Germline V CDR1 and CDR2: SQVTM, ANQGSEA. The CDR3 region has the DNA TGCAGCGTTGACGACGGGACAGCCAATCAGCCCCAGCATTTT. Translating it yields CSVDDGTANQPQHF.

This clone was found a few times. The chain joins TRBV5-1 to TRBJ1-2, with a possible D match to TRBD1 (5 bases). V shed 0 bases and J shed 4 bases, with 19 bases lying between them. The CDR3 runs to 17 residues. Germline assignment: CDR1 SGHRS and CDR2 YFSETQ. Here the CDR3 DNA reads TGCGCCAGCAGCTTGGGACTTCGGGGGGTATTTGGCTATGGCTACACCTTC. Protein product: CASSLGLRGVFGYGYTF.

This rearrangement joins TRBV18 to TRBJ2-7, with D tentatively TRBD1 (6 bases). Germline V lookup: CDR1 KGHSH, CDR2 LQKENI. The CDR3 loop spans 13 amino acids. The V gene lost 6 bases and the J gene lost 3 bases, with 12 bases spanning the gap. CDR3 DNA sequence: TGTGCCAGCTCCGCGGACAGCGACTACGAGCAGTACTTC. It specifies CASSADSDYEQYF.

The chain employs TRBV5-4 and TRBJ2-2, with D perhaps TRBD2 (7 bases). This CDR3 comprises 15 residues. Trimming took 0 bases from V and 3 from J, leaving 9 bases between them. CDR1 is SGHNT and CDR2 is YYREEE in the germline V gene (reference sequence). CDR3 DNA sequence: TGTGCCAGCAGCTTGGGGGGGGGCTACACCGGGGAGCTGTTTTTT. This translates into CASSLGGGYTGELFF.

The chain combines TRBV30 with TRBJ1-1; no firm D call. This CDR3 spans 12 amino acids. The germline CDR1 and CDR2 sequences are GTSNPN and SVGIG (reference sequence). V dropped 3 bases and J dropped 3 bases, with 8 bases sitting between them. As DNA, the CDR3 is TGTGCCTGGAGCGTCTCGGACACTGAAGCTTTCTTT. Its translation: CAWSVSDTEAFF.

For this clone: In the same sample, other DNA sequences code for this CDR3. The chain employs TRBV6-5 and TRBJ2-7, with 9 bases lining up with TRBD1. The CDR3 has 14 amino acids. After removal of 2 bases from V and 4 bases from J, the junction contained 3 bases not matched to a gene. The germline V gene has CDR1 MNHEY and CDR2 SVGAGI. The CDR3 nucleotides read TGTGCCAGCAGTTACGGACAGGGGAGTTACGAGCAGTACTTC. Amino acid sequence: CASSYGQGSYEQYF.

CDR3 sequence: CASSLVRGGNEKLFF. The CDR3 coding sequence is TGTGCCAGCAGTTTGGTTCGCGGAGGTAATGAAAAACTGTTTTTT. The V gene is TRBV6-5, the J gene TRBJ1-4; D not resolved. The CDR3 runs to 15 residues. The V end lost 4 bases, the J end lost 4 bases, and 13 bases lay between the germline ends. CDR1 is MNHEY and CDR2 is SVGAGI in the germline V gene.

This sequence joins TRBV7-9 and TRBJ1-6; 7 bases are a match to TRBD1. V lost 5 bases, J lost 7 bases, and 8 bases stayed unmatched. CDR1 is SEHNR and CDR2 is FQNEAQ in the germline V gene (reference sequence). This CDR3 region has 15 residues. The CDR3 protein is CASSRRDRTNSPLHF. In DNA, the CDR3 is TGTGCCAGCAGCCGCCGGGACAGAACGAATTCACCCCTCCACTTT.

The chain is built from TRBV5-6 and TRBJ1-6; D remains unclear. V dropped 2 bases and J dropped 0 bases, with 12 bases sitting between them. In germline, CDR1 is SGHDT, CDR2 YYEEEE. CDR3 length: 17 amino acids. The CDR3 bases are TGTGCCAGCAGCTTTGGGCAGGCCCTCTCCTATAATTCACCCCTCCACTTT. Protein product: CASSFGQALSYNSPLHF.

This sequence joins TRBV11-2 and TRBJ2-3, with D maybe TRBD2 (5 bases). The V end was cut by 1 base, the J end by 6 bases, with 14 bases between. The CDR3 length is 15 residues. The germline gives CDR1 SGHAT, CDR2 FQNNGV. The CDR3 spells CASSLVVGDADTQYF. The CDR3, as DNA: TGTGCCAGCAGCTTAGTGGTGGGAGATGCGGATACGCAGTATTTT.

V is TRBV2 and J is TRBJ2-1; perhaps TRBD2 as D (6 bases). Germline CDR1 and CDR2: SNHLY and FYNNEI. This CDR3 contains 11 residues. V was pared by 9 bases and J by 3 bases, with 6 bases between. CDR3 coding DNA: TGTGCCAGTAGCGGCTACAATGAGCAGTTCTTC. This encodes CASSGYNEQFF.

V and J are TRBV4-1 and TRBJ2-7, with D maybe TRBD2 (6 bases). The CDR3 is made up of 16 amino acids. Trimming took off 4 bases at V and 4 bases at J, with 20 bases between the two ends. From germline, CDR1 is MGHRA and CDR2 YSYEKL. Here the CDR3 DNA reads TGCGCCAGCAGCCCTACCCTTATCGGGACTGAGTACGAGCAGTACTTC. This encodes CASSPTLIGTEYEQYF.

The chain is built from TRBV19 and TRBJ1-1; TRBD1 aligns across 8 bases. This CDR3 is built from 15 residues. Trimming took 1 base from V and 4 from J; bases not matched to a gene: 5. Looked up from germline, CDR1 is LNHDA and CDR2 is SQIVND (reference sequence). The CDR3 spells CASSIGRTGITEAFF. In nucleotides, the CDR3 is TGTGCCAGTAGTATAGGGCGGACAGGGATCACTGAAGCTTTCTTT.

CDR3 residues: CASRSPGGNYGYTF. The CDR3 DNA reads as TGTGCCAGCAGGAGTCCAGGGGGCAACTATGGCTACACCTTC. The gene calls are TRBV6-5 and TRBJ1-2; 8 nucleotides match TRBD1. CDR1 and CDR2 from the germline V gene are MNHEY and SVGAGI. This CDR3 is 14 amino acids long. With 6 bases clipped from V and 2 bases from J, the junction kept 5 bases outside the gene matches.

In this sample, this clone turned up once. V and J are TRBV7-2 and TRBJ2-7, with a possible D match to TRBD2 (6 bases). The CDR3 totals 13 residues. Between the trimmed V and J ends, which lost 4 bases and 3 bases, there was a span of 10 bases. Looked up from germline, CDR1 is SGHTA and CDR2 is FQGNSA. DNA of the CDR3: TGTGCCAGCAGCTATCGGGACTTCTACGAGCAGTACTTC. Translation: CASSYRDFYEQYF.

The chain couples TRBV12-5 to TRBJ2-7; possibly TRBD2 for D (5 bases). The V gene lost 0 bases and the J gene lost 5 bases, with 14 bases spanning the gap. CDR3 length equals 15 residues. Germline lookup yields CDR1 LGHNT and CDR2 FRNRAP. CDR3 protein: CASGLVPRGPNEQYF. DNA of the CDR3: TGTGCTAGTGGTTTGGTACCCCGGGGTCCCAACGAGCAGTACTTC.

The chain joins TRBV7-3 to TRBJ2-2, with 11 bases aligning to TRBD2. Germline assignment: CDR1 SGHTA and CDR2 FQGTGA. The V segment lost 5 bases and the J segment 7 bases; nucleotides outside the gene matches: 3. The CDR3 has 14 amino acids. The CDR3 is CASSKGLAVGELFF. CDR3 DNA sequence: TGTGCCAGCAGCAAGGGACTAGCGGTCGGGGAGCTGTTTTTT.

The rearrangement links TRBV5-1 to TRBJ1-6, with D unresolved. Germline lookup yields CDR1 SGHRS and CDR2 YFSETQ. CDR3 size: 13 residues. Trimming took off 0 bases at V and 7 bases at J, with 5 bases between the two ends. The DNA for the CDR3 is TGCGCCAGCAGCTTGGCGGAGAATTCACCCCTCCACTTT. This sequence encodes CASSLAENSPLHF.

The chain joins TRBV15 to TRBJ1-1; D not resolved. CDR3 length equals 13 residues. V lost 1 base to trimming and J lost 8 bases, with 11 bases between them. Germline lookup yields CDR1 LNHNV and CDR2 YYDKDF (reference sequence). As DNA, the CDR3 is TGTGCCACCAGCAGAGGATTGGAGACGGAAGCTTTCTTT. This encodes CATSRGLETEAFF.

V gene TRBV6-1 combines with J gene TRBJ1-2, with no clear D. The CDR3 has 17 residues. CDR1 and CDR2 from the germline V gene are MNHNS and SASEGT. Trimming took off 1 base at V and 0 bases at J, with 15 bases between the two ends. In nucleotides, the CDR3 is TGTGCCAGCAGTGAAGTGTGGGGAGTCTGGTCTAACTATGGCTACACCTTC. Its protein is CASSEVWGVWSNYGYTF.